The source of this T cell receptor (beta chain) is a study of T cell repertoires in cytomegalovirus infection. Study in general: Use of recently identified HLA-C-restricted and well-studied HLA-B-restricted CMV epitopes was part of the study. Evidence of both CMV infection and a matching HLA type came from public TCR beta signatures. Study-wide findings and caveats: The ex vivo response showed dominance by HLA-C-restricted CMV-specific TCR beta clonotypes. Identification of carriers of CMV plus the relevant HLA was achieved through cumulative public TCR beta family frequency.

The CDR3 spans 16 residues. Trimming took off 5 bases at V and 5 bases at J, with 19 bases between the two ends. CDR1 and CDR2 from the germline V gene are SGHTA and FQGNSA. One entry per CDR3 protein, called by TCRdb with MiXCR from the reads. Among around 310,000 distinct CDR3 sequences listed, 25% to 30% were seen once. This clonotype was observed at least ten times. Its specificity is unknown. The V gene is TRBV7-2, the J gene TRBJ1-5; possibly TRBD1 for D (5 bases). The receptor was isolated from a human donor in good health (CMV status not recorded). Some clones in this sample may be carry-over from other donors' samples. The sample consisted of cultured PBMCs, taken from culture after CMV antigen stimulation. The CDR3 is CASSPGPRGVDQPQHF. The CDR3 nucleotides read TGTGCCAGCAGCCCGGGACCCCGGGGAGTCGATCAGCCCCAGCATTTT. The full variable domain, in which reference TRBV7-2 and TRBJ1-5 provide the parts outside the CDR3, is GAGVSQSPSNKVTEKGKDVELRCDPISGHTALYWYRQSLGQGLEFLIYFQGNSAPDKSGLPSDRFSAERTGGSVSTLTIQRTQQEDSAVYLCASSPGPRGVDQPQHFGDGTRLSIL.